This T cell receptor beta chain was recorded in a study of radiotherapy plus CTLA-4 blockade in lung cancer (dated by TCRdb to between 2017 and 2018). Broadly, across the study: Objective responses occurred in more than 15% of enrolled patients, and about 33% achieved disease control. General findings and caveats noted by the study authors: After treatment with radiotherapy and ipilimumab, TCR clones that came from tumors expanded in the peripheral blood. Early dynamic changes in blood T cell clones, together with increased serum interferon-beta after radiation, were reported as the strongest predictors of response.

Trimming leaves V shorter by 7 bases and J shorter by 1 base, with the junction holding 15 bases beyond the gene matches. From cysteine to phenylalanine, the CDR3 is 17 amino acids long. The only DNA kept is the CDR3, 51 bases in frame from the first base. The germline V gene gives CDR1 as MDHEN and CDR2 as SYDVKM. Receptor amplification or capture employed the immunoSEQ multiplex PCR assay. The source is immuneACCESS, and TCRdb retained only in-frame sequences with V and J called. Part of the clones is not carried over; for the studies checked, unresolved V genes explain less than half of this, and the remainder is unexplained. This sample holds 89,000 or so clones; approximately 78% were observed only once. The ten largest clones capture approximately 3.4% of the sample. Focal radiation therapy combined with CTLA-4 blockade (ipilimumab) was tested in patients with chemo-refractory metastatic non-small-cell lung cancer.

Concerning this clone: Its binding antigen is unknown. No clone much larger than this one lies a single base away; base qualities are absent.

Rearrangement joined TRBV28 to TRBJ2-5; 7 central nucleotides agree with TRBD2. This specimen was peripheral blood, taken from a patient treated with radiotherapy plus ipilimumab. The TCR originated in a human donor with non-small cell lung cancer who had a partial response to radiotherapy plus ipilimumab. The CDR3 amino acid sequence is: CASKGMIGSSGQETQYF. The bases read TGTGCCAGCAAAGGGATGATAGGGTCTAGCGGCCAAGAGACCCAGTACTTC.